A single sample is the source of the 24 T cell receptor beta chains below, sequenced in a study of shared clonotypes between healthy human individuals. Sequencing was performed with immunoSEQ multiplex PCR; in TCRdb, only in-frame clones are kept and a portion is missing. This sample carries under 2.5 million clones, 85% to 95% of them seen once, and the ten largest clones take roughly 0.34%. Sequencing was done on a sample of naive CD4+ T cells from PBMCs. Subset in this sample: CD45RA+ positively selected. The receptors come from a young man in good health. Some clones in this sample may be carry-over from other donors' samples.

This clone turned up a few times. The identical CDR3 is also encoded by other nucleotide sequences in the sample. The chain is built from TRBV2 and TRBJ1-1; 8 bases match TRBD1. V trimming: 5 bases; J trimming: 0 bases; junction bases outside the gene matches: 2. The CDR3 length is 14 residues. Germline CDR1 and CDR2: SNHLY and FYNNEI. The CDR3 sequence is CASSRTGLNTEAFF. In DNA form, the CDR3 reads TGTGCCAGCAGTCGGACAGGGCTGAACACTGAAGCTTTCTTT.

V gene TRBV7-6 combines with J gene TRBJ2-3; the match to TRBD2 covers 12 bases. Germline V lookup: CDR1 SGHVS, CDR2 FNYEAQ. There are 16 residues in the CDR3. The V gene end was trimmed by 5 bases and the J gene end by 6 bases; junction bases not matched to a gene: 9. The CDR3 DNA reads TGTGCCAGCAGCACCCGGACTAGCGGGGTCGGGGATACGCAGTATTTT. Protein product: CASSTRTSGVGDTQYF. The full variable domain, its missing parts supplied by reference TRBV7-6 and TRBJ2-3, is GAGVSQSPRYKVTKRGQDVALRCDPISGHVSLYWYRQALGQGPEFLTYFNYEAQQDKSGLPNDRFSAERPEGSISTLTIQRTEQRDSAMYRCASSTRTSGVGDTQYFGPGTRLTVL.

The chain links TRBV11-2 to TRBJ2-5; D is unresolved. V lost 1 base to trimming and J lost 2 bases, with 8 bases between them. CDR1 and CDR2 from the germline V gene are SGHAT and FQNNGV. The CDR3 consists of 14 residues. DNA of the CDR3: TGTGCCAGCAGCTTAGGTCCCCAGCAAGAGACCCAGTACTTC. It specifies CASSLGPQQETQYF.

This CDR3 reads CASSVARDRGNTGELFF. As DNA, the CDR3 is TGTGCCAGCAGCGTAGCCCGGGACAGGGGGAACACCGGGGAGCTGTTTTTT. The chain is built from TRBV9 and TRBJ2-2, with 10 bases lining up with TRBD1. This CDR3 contains 17 residues. Germline V gene sequence: CDR1 SGDLS, CDR2 YYNGEE. Germline trimming cut 0 bases from V and 1 base from J; bases unmatched to any gene: 3.

This clone has just a few counts. The V gene is TRBV6-1, the J gene TRBJ2-7; D is possibly TRBD1 (6 bases). From germline, CDR1 is MNHNS and CDR2 SASEGT. The CDR3 sequence is 14 residues long. V dropped 4 bases and J dropped 0 bases, with 10 bases sitting between them. For the CDR3, the DNA is TGTGCCAGCAGTGTTACAGGGAGCTCCTACGAGCAGTACTTC. Residues: CASSVTGSSYEQYF.

This clone turned up a few times. CDR3 nucleotides: TGTGCCAGCAGTGGTTGGGACAGGCCCTATGGCTACACCTTC. The encoded protein is CASSGWDRPYGYTF. The V call is TRBV25-1, the J call TRBJ1-2; TRBD1 aligns across 8 bases. Germline V gives CDR1 MGHDK, CDR2 SYGVNS. The trim removed 4 bases at V and 4 bases at J, leaving 5 bases unmatched. CDR3 length: 14 amino acids.

This chain uses TRBV6-1 with TRBJ1-5, with D possibly matching TRBD1 (6 bases). With 1 base removed from V and 3 bases from J, the gap between germline ends came to 7 bases. The CDR3 length is 14 residues. Germline CDR1 is MNHNS and CDR2 is SASEGT. As DNA, the CDR3 is TGTGCCAGCAGTGAAGGGACAGTCAATCAGCCCCAGCATTTT. Translation: CASSEGTVNQPQHF.

For the CDR3, the DNA is TGTGCCAGCAGCTGGGGACTAGCTAGTAATGAGCAGTTCTTC. It encodes CASSWGLASNEQFF. V gene TRBV5-6 combines with J gene TRBJ2-1, with 9 bases identical to TRBD2. The CDR3 extends over 14 amino acids. CDR1 SGHDT and CDR2 YYEEEE come from the germline V gene. V lost 3 bases and J lost 7; bases outside the gene matches: 5.

V usage is TRBV25-1 and J usage is TRBJ1-6; D unclear. V lost 5 bases, J lost 8 bases, and 13 bases lay in between. The germline gives CDR1 MGHDK, CDR2 SYGVNS. There are 14 residues in the CDR3. The CDR3 DNA reads TGTGCCAGCAGTCCAGTGGGTGCGGATTCACCCCTCCACTTT. This codes for CASSPVGADSPLHF.

As DNA, the CDR3 is TGCGCCAGCAGCTTGGCCCGGCGGGAGGGCCGATCCTACAATGAGCAGTTCTTC. It is translated as CASSLARREGRSYNEQFF. The chain uses TRBV5-1 and TRBJ2-1; TRBD2 matches at 9 bases. From germline, CDR1 is SGHRS and CDR2 YFSETQ. The length of the CDR3 is 18 residues. After removal of 0 bases from V and 1 base from J, the junction contained 8 bases not matched to a gene.

This clone was observed a single time. The chain recombines TRBV7-6 with TRBJ1-5; 9 positions agree with TRBD1. The CDR3 runs 16 residues. The trim removed 5 bases at V and 0 bases at J, leaving 5 bases unmatched. In germline, CDR1 is SGHVS, CDR2 FNYEAQ. The CDR3 nucleotides read TGTGCCAGCAGCCCGGGACAGGGCCTTAGCAATCAGCCCCAGCATTTT. Protein sequence: CASSPGQGLSNQPQHF.

As regards this clone: The same CDR3 also results from other DNA sequences found in this sample. The chain links TRBV5-1 to TRBJ2-3; 9 positions agree with TRBD2. The trim removed 0 bases at V and 3 bases at J, leaving 2 bases unmatched. CDR3 length equals 15 residues. From germline, CDR1 is SGHRS and CDR2 YFSETQ. CDR3 sequence (DNA): TGCGCCAGCAGCTTGGATGCGGGAGGGACAGATACGCAGTATTTT. Its translation is CASSLDAGGTDTQYF.

J is TRBJ2-7 and V is TRBV28; unclear D gene. V gave up 5 bases and J gave up 0 bases, with 14 bases separating them. This CDR3 is 15 amino acids long. The germline V gene has CDR1 MDHEN and CDR2 SYDVKM. Here the CDR3 DNA reads TGTGCCAGCAGTCAGGCGACCAAGAGCTCCTACGAGCAGTACTTC. It encodes CASSQATKSSYEQYF.

The chain couples TRBV10-3 to TRBJ1-3; D not resolved. From germline, CDR1 is ENHRY and CDR2 SYGVKD. V was clipped by 10 bases and J by 2 bases, with 18 bases between them. This CDR3 spans 15 amino acids. CDR3 residues: CATRGDGSPGNTIYF. The CDR3 DNA reads as TGTGCCACCAGAGGCGATGGGAGCCCTGGAAACACCATATATTTT.

Only one count was recorded for this clone. The J gene is TRBJ2-7, the V gene TRBV5-6; no clear D gene. Trimming stripped 0 bases from V and 2 bases from J, with 3 bases between. The CDR3 covers 12 residues. In germline, CDR1 is SGHDT, CDR2 YYEEEE. The CDR3 bases are TGTGCCAGCAGCTTGGCGGCCTACGAGCAGTACTTC. It is translated as CASSLAAYEQYF.

The V gene is TRBV28, the J gene TRBJ1-3; D gene ambiguous. The CDR3 contains 15 residues. Germline V gives CDR1 MDHEN, CDR2 SYDVKM. Deletions cut 1 base from V and 6 bases from J, with 13 bases between. The CDR3 DNA is TGTGCCAGCAGTTTATACGCCGCAGTGGAAAACACCATATATTTT. Translation gives CASSLYAAVENTIYF.

This clone was observed a few times. The sample holds other DNA sequences that translate to the same CDR3. V gene TRBV2 combines with J gene TRBJ1-5, with 8 bases that match TRBD1. The CDR3 loop spans 14 amino acids. Germline loops: CDR1 SNHLY, CDR2 FYNNEI. Trimming removed 5 bases from V and 2 bases from J; junction bases left unmatched: 2. The chain's CDR3 is CASSLDRGNQPQHF. DNA of the CDR3: TGTGCCAGCAGTCTGGACAGGGGCAATCAGCCCCAGCATTTT. Supplemented by reference TRBV2 and TRBJ1-5, the full variable domain reads EPEVTQTPSHQVTQMGQEVILRCVPISNHLYFYWYRQILGQKVEFLVSFYNNEISEKSEIFDDQFSVERPDGSNFTLKIRSTKLEDSAMYFCASSLDRGNQPQHFGDGTRLSIL.

V is TRBV7-2 and J is TRBJ1-1, with a weak D call TRBD1 (6 bases). The CDR3 is 14 residues long. CDR1 SGHTA and CDR2 FQGNSA come from the germline V gene. V lost 1 base and J 11 bases, leaving 17 bases between the germline ends. Written as DNA, the CDR3 is TGTGCCAGCAGCTTAGTTGGTGGGGGCGAGAGGGCTTTCTTT. Its translation is CASSLVGGGERAFF. The full variable domain, with the rest looked up from reference TRBV7-2 and TRBJ1-1, is GAGVSQSPSNKVTEKGKDVELRCDPISGHTALYWYRQSLGQGLEFLIYFQGNSAPDKSGLPSDRFSAERTGGSVSTLTIQRTQQEDSAVYLCASSLVGGGERAFFGQGTRLTVV.

This clone showed up just once. The V call is TRBV28, the J call TRBJ1-1, with TRBD1 as a possible D gene (5 bases). The germline gives CDR1 MDHEN, CDR2 SYDVKM. The CDR3 runs 15 residues. The V end lost 3 bases, the J end lost 6 bases, and 17 bases lay between the germline ends. The CDR3 nucleotides read TGTGCCAGCAGTTTGGTAGTCAGGGTTAGCTCTGAAGCTTTCTTT. Amino acids: CASSLVVRVSSEAFF.

As concerns this clone: The same CDR3 can be traced to other DNA sequences in this sample. The chain has TRBV2 and TRBJ1-1; maybe TRBD1 (5 bases). The CDR3 runs to 14 residues. V was trimmed by 6 bases and J by 2 bases, leaving 13 bases between them. Germline loops: CDR1 SNHLY, CDR2 FYNNEI. The CDR3 spells CASRPGRTNTEAFF. CDR3 in DNA: TGTGCCAGCAGACCCGGACGGACAAACACTGAAGCTTTCTTT. Full variable domain (missing parts from reference TRBV2 and TRBJ1-1): EPEVTQTPSHQVTQMGQEVILRCVPISNHLYFYWYRQILGQKVEFLVSFYNNEISEKSEIFDDQFSVERPDGSNFTLKIRSTKLEDSAMYFCASRPGRTNTEAFFGQGTRLTVV.

The chain joins TRBV5-8 to TRBJ1-5, with D possibly matching TRBD1 (6 bases). The V and J ends lost 7 bases and 6 bases respectively, with 20 bases between them. Germline CDR1 and CDR2: SGHTS and YDEGEE. This CDR3 has 15 residues. CDR3 DNA: TGTGCCAGCGGCAAATACTCGGGGGGCGGTCAGCCCCAGCATTTT. It is translated as CASGKYSGGGQPQHF.

CDR3 amino acids: CASSTRTPGGYFSGNTIYF. In DNA form, the CDR3 reads TGTGCCAGCAGCACCAGAACCCCTGGCGGCTACTTCTCTGGAAACACCATATATTTT. V is TRBV21-1 and J is TRBJ1-3. TRBV21-1 is an annotated pseudogene. The CDR3 contains 19 residues.

The chain has TRBV29-1 and TRBJ1-1; the match to TRBD1 covers 9 bases. Looked up from germline, CDR1 is SQVTM and CDR2 is ANQGSEA. With 6 bases clipped from V and 5 bases from J, the junction kept 4 bases outside the gene matches. The CDR3 spans 12 residues. In nucleotides, the CDR3 is TGCAGCGTCTCGGACAGGGGAACTGAAGCTTTCTTT. It encodes CSVSDRGTEAFF. Drawing the rest from reference TRBV29-1 and TRBJ1-1, the complete variable domain is SAVISQKPSRDICQRGTSLTIQCQVDSQVTMMFWYRQQPGQSLTLIATANQGSEATYESGFVIDKFPISRPNLTFSTLTVSNMSPEDSSIYLCSVSDRGTEAFFGQGTRLTVV.

This chain links TRBV28 with TRBJ2-3; 12 bases are a match to TRBD2. V was pared by 6 bases and J by 4 bases, with 17 bases of the junction left unmatched. Germline V gives CDR1 MDHEN, CDR2 SYDVKM. There are 19 residues in the CDR3. CDR3 sequence reads: CASSTQIVLAGGPPDTQYF. The CDR3 DNA is TGTGCCAGCAGCACCCAAATTGTCCTAGCGGGAGGGCCCCCAGATACGCAGTATTTT.